The sequence of this T cell receptor beta chain was determined in a study of blood T cell repertoires in COVID-19. V lost 7 bases, J lost 2 bases, and 27 bases lay in between. From germline, CDR1 is WSHSY and CDR2 SAAADI. There are 18 residues in the CDR3. This clone is a singleton in its sample. Data came from immunoSEQ multiplex PCR; TCRdb stores just in-frame clones and leaves some out. In the table there are over 75,000 clones, roughly 88% of which are singletons. Sequenced: peripheral blood. The TCR originated in a human donor in a cohort sampled during active COVID-19. This chain connects TRBV10-2 to TRBJ2-7, with D unresolved. The CDR3 DNA follows: TGCGCCAGCACTACCGACTCGTGGGTCTCCCCTCAAACCTACGAGCAGTACTTC. Encoded protein: CASTTDSWVSPQTYEQYF.